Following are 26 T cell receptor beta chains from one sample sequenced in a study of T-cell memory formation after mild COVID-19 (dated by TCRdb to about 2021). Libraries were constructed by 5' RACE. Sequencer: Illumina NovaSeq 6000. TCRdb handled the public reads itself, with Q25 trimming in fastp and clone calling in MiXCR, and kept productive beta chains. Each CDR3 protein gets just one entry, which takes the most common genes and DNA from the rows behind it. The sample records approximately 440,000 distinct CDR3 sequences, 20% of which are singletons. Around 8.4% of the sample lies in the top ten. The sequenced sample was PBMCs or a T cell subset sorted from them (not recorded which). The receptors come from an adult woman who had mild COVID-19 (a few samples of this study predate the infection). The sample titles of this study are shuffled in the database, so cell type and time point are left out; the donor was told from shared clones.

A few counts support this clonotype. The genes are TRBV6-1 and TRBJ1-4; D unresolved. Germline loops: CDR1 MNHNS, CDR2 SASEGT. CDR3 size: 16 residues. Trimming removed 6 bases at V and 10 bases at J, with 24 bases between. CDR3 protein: CASREQPGPTGGKLFF. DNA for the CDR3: TGTGCCAGCAGGGAGCAACCGGGTCCCACCGGTGGAAAACTGTTTTTT.

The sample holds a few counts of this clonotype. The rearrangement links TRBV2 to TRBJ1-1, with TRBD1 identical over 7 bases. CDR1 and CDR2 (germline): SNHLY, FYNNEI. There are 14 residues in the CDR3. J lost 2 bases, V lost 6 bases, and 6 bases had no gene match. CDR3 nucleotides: TGTGCCAGCAGCGGGGACAGCGGAAACACTGAAGCTTTCTTT. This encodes CASSGDSGNTEAFF.

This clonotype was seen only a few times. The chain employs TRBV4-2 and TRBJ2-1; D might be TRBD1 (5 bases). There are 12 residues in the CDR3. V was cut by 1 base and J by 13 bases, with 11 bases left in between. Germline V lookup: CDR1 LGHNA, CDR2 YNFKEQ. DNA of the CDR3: TGTGCCAGCAGCCAAGGCTATGGGGCTCAGTTCTTC. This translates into CASSQGYGAQFF.

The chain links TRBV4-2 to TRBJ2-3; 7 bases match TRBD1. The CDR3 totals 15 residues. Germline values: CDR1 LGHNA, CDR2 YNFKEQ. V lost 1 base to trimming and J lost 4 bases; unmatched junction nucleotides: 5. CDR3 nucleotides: TGTGCCAGCAGCCAAGGGAACAGGGGTGCAGATACGCAGTATTTT. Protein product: CASSQGNRGADTQYF.

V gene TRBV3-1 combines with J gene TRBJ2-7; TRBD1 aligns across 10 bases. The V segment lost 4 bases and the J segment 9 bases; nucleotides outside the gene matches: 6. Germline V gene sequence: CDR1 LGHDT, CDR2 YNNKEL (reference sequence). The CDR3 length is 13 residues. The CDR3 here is CASSRQGAKGQYF. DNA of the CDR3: TGTGCCAGCAGCCGACAGGGGGCGAAGGGGCAGTACTTC.

CDR3 region: CASSSRQGVIDNEQFF. The CDR3, as DNA: TGTGCCAGCAGCTCACGACAGGGAGTAATCGACAATGAGCAGTTCTTC. V is TRBV7-9 and J is TRBJ2-1; TRBD1 matches 7 bases. The germline gives CDR1 SEHNR, CDR2 FQNEAQ (reference sequence). J gave up 5 bases and V 4 bases, and 11 bases lay outside the gene matches. The CDR3 runs 16 residues.

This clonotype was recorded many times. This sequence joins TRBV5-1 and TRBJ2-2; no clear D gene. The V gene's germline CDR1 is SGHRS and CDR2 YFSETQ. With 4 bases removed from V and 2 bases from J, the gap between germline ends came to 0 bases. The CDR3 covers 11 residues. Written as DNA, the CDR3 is TGCGCCAGCAGCAACACCGGGGAGCTGTTTTTT. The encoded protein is CASSNTGELFF.

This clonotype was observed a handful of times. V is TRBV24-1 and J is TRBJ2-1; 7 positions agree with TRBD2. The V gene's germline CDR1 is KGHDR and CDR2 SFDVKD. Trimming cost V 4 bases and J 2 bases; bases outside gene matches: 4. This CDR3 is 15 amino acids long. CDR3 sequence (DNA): TGTGCCACCAGTGACTCCGGACTAGCCTACAATGAGCAGTTCTTC. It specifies CATSDSGLAYNEQFF.

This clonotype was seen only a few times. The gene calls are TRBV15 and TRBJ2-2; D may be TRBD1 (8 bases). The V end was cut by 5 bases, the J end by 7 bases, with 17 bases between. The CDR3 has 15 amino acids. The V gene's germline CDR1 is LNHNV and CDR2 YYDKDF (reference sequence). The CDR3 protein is CATSQQGGAYGELFF. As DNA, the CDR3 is TGTGCCACCAGCCAACAGGGGGGGGCTTACGGGGAGCTGTTTTTT.

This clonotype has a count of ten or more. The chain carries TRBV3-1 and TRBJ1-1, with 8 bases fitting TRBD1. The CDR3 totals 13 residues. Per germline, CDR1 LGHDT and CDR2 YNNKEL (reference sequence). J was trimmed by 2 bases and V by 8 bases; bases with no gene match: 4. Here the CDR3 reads CASSQGANTEAFF. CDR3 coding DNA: TGTGCCAGCTCTCAGGGGGCCAACACTGAAGCTTTCTTT. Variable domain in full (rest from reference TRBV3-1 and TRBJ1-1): DTAVSQTPKYLVTQMGNDKSIKCEQNLGHDTMYWYKQDSKKFLKIMFSYNNKELIINETVPNRFSPKSPDKAHLNLHINSLELGDSAVYFCASSQGANTEAFFGQGTRLTVV.

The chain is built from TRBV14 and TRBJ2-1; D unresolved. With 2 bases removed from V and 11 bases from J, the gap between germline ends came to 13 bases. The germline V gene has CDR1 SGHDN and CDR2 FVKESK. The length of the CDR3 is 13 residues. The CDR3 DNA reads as TGTGCCAGCAGCCAACGTCAGGACGCTAAGCAGTTCTTC. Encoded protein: CASSQRQDAKQFF.

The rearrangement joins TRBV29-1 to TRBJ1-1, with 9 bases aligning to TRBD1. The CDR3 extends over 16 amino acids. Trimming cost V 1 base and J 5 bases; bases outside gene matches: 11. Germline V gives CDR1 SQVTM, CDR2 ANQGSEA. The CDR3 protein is CSVEGIGTGKGTEAFF. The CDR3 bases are TGCAGCGTTGAAGGCATTGGGACAGGGAAGGGGACTGAAGCTTTCTTT.

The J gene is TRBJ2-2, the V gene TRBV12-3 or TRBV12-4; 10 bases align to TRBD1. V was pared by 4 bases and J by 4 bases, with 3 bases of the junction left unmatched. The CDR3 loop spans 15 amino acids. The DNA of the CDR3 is TGTGCCAGCAGTTGGAGGACAGGGGGCACCGGGGAGCTGTTTTTT. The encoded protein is CASSWRTGGTGELFF.

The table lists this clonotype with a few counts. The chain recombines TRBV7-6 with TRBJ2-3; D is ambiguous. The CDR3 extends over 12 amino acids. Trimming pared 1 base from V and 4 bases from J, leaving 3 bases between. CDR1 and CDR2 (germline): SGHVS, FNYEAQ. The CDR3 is CASSLEADTQYF. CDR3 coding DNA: TGTGCCAGCAGCTTAGAAGCAGATACGCAGTATTTT.

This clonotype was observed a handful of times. The CDR3 DNA reads as TGTGCCTGGAGTGTAGAAGGGACTAGATTATCCGAGCAGTACTTC. Protein: CAWSVEGTRLSEQYF. The chain links TRBV30 to TRBJ2-7; 8 bases match TRBD2. J was trimmed by 6 bases and V by 0 bases; bases with no gene match: 10. This CDR3 spans 15 amino acids. Germline assignment: CDR1 GTSNPN and CDR2 SVGIG (reference sequence).

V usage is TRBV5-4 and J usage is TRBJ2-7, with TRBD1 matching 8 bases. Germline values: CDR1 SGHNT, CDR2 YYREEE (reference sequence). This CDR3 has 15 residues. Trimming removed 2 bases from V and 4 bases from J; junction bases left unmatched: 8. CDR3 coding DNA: TGTGCCAGCAGCTTCGGGACAGGTGGGCAGTACGAGCAGTACTTC. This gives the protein CASSFGTGGQYEQYF.

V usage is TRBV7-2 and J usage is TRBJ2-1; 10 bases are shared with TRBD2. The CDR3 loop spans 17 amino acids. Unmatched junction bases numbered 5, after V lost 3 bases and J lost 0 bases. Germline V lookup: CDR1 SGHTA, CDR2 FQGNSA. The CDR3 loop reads CASSFPLAGSSYNEQFF. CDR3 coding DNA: TGTGCCAGCAGCTTTCCACTAGCGGGGAGCTCCTACAATGAGCAGTTCTTC.

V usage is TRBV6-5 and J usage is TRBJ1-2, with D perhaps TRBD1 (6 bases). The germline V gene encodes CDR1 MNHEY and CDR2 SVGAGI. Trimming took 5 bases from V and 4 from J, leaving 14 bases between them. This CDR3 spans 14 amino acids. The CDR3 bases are TGTGCCAGCAGTAAACTGACAGGCGTCTATGGCTACACCTTC. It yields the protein CASSKLTGVYGYTF.

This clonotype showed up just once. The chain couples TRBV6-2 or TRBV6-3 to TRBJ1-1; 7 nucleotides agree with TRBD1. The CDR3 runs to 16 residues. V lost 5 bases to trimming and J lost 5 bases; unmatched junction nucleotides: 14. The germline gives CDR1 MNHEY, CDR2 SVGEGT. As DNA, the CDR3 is TGTGCCAGCAGTCTCGGCTCGAGGGGGCGCGGGACTGAAGCTTTCTTT. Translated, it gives CASSLGSRGRGTEAFF.

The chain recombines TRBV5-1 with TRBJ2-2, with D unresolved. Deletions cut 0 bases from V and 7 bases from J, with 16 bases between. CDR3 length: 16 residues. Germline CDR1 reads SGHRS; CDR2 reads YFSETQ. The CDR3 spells CASSLANRVSGGELFF. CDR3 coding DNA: TGCGCCAGCAGCTTGGCCAACCGGGTGTCGGGCGGGGAGCTGTTTTTT.

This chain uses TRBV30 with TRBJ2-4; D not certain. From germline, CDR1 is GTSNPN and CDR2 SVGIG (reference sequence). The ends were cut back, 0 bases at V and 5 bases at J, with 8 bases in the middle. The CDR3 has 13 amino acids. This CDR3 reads CAWSVGGENIQYF. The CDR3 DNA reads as TGTGCCTGGAGTGTAGGTGGGGAAAACATTCAGTACTTC.

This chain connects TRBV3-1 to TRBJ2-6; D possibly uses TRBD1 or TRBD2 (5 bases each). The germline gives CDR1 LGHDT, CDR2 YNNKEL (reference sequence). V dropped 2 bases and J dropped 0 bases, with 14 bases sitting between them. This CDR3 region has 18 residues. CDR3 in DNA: TGTGCCAGCAGCCAACGTCCAAGGGGAGTCTCTGGGGCCAACGTCCTGACTTTC. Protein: CASSQRPRGVSGANVLTF.

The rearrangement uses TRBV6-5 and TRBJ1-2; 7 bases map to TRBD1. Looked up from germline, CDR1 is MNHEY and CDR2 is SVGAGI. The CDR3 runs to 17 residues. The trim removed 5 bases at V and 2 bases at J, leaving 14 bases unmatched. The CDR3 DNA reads TGTGCCAGCAGTAATCGAAGGGATTACAGGGGAAACTATGGCTACACCTTC. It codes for CASSNRRDYRGNYGYTF.

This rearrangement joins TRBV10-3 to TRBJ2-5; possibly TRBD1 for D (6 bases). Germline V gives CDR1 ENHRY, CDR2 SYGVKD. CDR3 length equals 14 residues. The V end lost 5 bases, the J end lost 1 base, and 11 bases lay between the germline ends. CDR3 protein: CAISSTGFQETQYF. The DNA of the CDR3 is TGTGCCATCAGTTCCACAGGGTTCCAAGAGACCCAGTACTTC.

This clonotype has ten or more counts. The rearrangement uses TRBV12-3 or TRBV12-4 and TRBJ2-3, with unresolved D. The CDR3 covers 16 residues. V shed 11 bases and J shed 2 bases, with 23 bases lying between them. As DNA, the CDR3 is TGTGCCCTCCACCCGCTCGTACAAGGGCCCACAGATACGCAGTATTTT. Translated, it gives CALHPLVQGPTDTQYF.

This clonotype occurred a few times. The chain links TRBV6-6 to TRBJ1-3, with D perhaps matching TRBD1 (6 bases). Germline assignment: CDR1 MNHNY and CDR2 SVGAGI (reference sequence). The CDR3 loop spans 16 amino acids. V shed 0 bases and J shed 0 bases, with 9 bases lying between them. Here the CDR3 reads CASSYSGQGSGNTIYF. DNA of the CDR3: TGTGCCAGCAGTTACTCGGGACAAGGCTCTGGAAACACCATATATTTT.